Below, one T cell receptor (beta chain) is given with its context. The data were obtained in a study of T-cell reconstitution after alpha-beta-depleted transplantation in children. Trimming cost V 0 bases and J 6 bases, with 8 bases left between them. The CDR3 runs 13 residues. Germline V CDR1 and CDR2: SGHAT, FQNNGV. It was with unique molecular identifiers that the TCRbeta library was prepared. TCRdb ran MiXCR on the PCR reads and lists one entry per CDR3 protein. The sample consists of around 360,000 distinct CDR3 sequences, 10% of them appearing once. The sequence came from a human donor who donated a stem cell graft to a child with acute lymphoblastic leukemia. The source was PBMCs from the stem cell graft donor, collected from the stem cell graft. This chain connects TRBV11-2 to TRBJ1-1; D remains unclear. CDR3 sequence (DNA): TGTGCCAGCAGCTTAGATGGACGGGCTGAAGCTTTCTTT. As protein: CASSLDGRAEAFF.